The sequence of this T cell receptor beta chain was determined in a study of beta chain features in type 1 diabetes. Since all of the isolated RNA was reverse transcribed, expressed TCRB transcripts were what got sequenced. Clones were sequenced by immunoSEQ multiplex PCR, and TCRdb holds only the in-frame ones, with some missing. The sample includes about 340,000 clones, around 9.3% of them seen just once. As to this clone: No antigen is known for it. This same CDR3 is encoded by further DNA sequences in the sample.

Study-level findings and limits: Moderate but significant shortening of TCRB CDR3s was recorded in all four CD4+ subsets from Type 1 diabetes patients.

The length of the CDR3 is 13 residues. Per germline, CDR1 SGHTA and CDR2 FQGNSA. V was clipped by 5 bases and J by 5 bases, with 10 bases between them. The rearrangement links TRBV7-2 to TRBJ1-5; D might be TRBD1 (5 bases). The sequence derives from a man aged 30-40 years with type 1 diabetes. Sequenced sample: central memory CD4+ T cells from blood. The CDR3 DNA reads as TGTGCCAGCAGCCTCCAGGGTGATCAGCCCCAGCATTTT. It is translated as CASSLQGDQPQHF.